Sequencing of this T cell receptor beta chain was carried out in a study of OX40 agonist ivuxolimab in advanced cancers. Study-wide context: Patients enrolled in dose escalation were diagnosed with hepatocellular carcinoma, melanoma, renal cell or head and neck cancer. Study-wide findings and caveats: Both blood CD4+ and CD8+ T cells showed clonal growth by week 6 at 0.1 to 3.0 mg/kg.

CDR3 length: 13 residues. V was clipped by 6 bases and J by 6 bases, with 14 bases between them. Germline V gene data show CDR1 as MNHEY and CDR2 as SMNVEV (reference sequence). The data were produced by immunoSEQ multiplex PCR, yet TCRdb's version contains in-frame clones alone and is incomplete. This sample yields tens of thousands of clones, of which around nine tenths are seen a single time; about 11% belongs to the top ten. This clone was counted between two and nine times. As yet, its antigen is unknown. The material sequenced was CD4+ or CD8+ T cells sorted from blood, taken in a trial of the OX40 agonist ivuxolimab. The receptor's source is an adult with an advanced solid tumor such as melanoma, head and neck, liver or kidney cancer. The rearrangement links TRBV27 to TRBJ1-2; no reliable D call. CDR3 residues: CASSLTMFNGYTF. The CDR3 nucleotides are TGTGCCAGCAGCCTTACTATGTTCAATGGCTACACCTTC.